The clone carrying this T cell receptor (beta chain) was observed a single time. This sample was taken from a study of TIL therapy for anti-PD-1-resistant metastatic lung cancer. Study-level background: Patients then received nivolumab; progressors got lymphodepletion, TIL and IL-2. Tumors carried a median approximately 1.6 non-synonymous mutations per megabase. Most patients had lung adenocarcinoma; several tumors were EGFR-mutant, two ALK-rearranged; half smoked currently or formerly.

This was the immunoSEQ v3 assay. Sequencing depth was some 2 million read pairs for survey level, 5-6 million for deep. Sequencing was performed with immunoSEQ multiplex PCR; in TCRdb, only in-frame clones are kept and a portion is missing. The table records just over 20,000 clones, over 70% of them present only once. Stated time point: pre-treatment sample, taken before nivolumab and TIL therapy. Germline-derived CDR1 and CDR2 are SEHNR and FQNEAQ (reference sequence). The V gene lost 1 base and the J gene lost 0 bases, with 10 bases spanning the gap. This CDR3 spans 17 amino acids. This chain uses TRBV7-9 with TRBJ2-6; D is uncertain. Sequencing was performed on blood, taken at baseline. The receptor's source is a person aged 25 to 80 with non-small cell lung cancer. The CDR3 region has the DNA TGTGCCAGCAGCTTAGGGGTCGGCAGCTCTGGGGCCAACGTCCTGACTTTC. Amino acids: CASSLGVGSSGANVLTF.